A selection of T cell receptor beta chains follows, all from one sample in a study of blood T cells in healthy people across ages. TCRdb independently ran MiXCR on the 5' RACE reads; one entry per CDR3 protein. The sample has 700,000 or so distinct CDR3 sequences; roughly 43% are singletons. The sequenced sample consisted of blood. These receptors all stem from an elderly man in good health. Both conserved end residues are part of each CDR3.

cdr3_aa | j_call | v_call
CASRPNRAPYEQYF | TRBJ2-7 | TRBV12-3/TRBV12-4
CASKKWLAGGITDTQYF | TRBJ2-3 | TRBV6-2/TRBV6-3
CASRLLRTGELFF | TRBJ2-2 | TRBV5-6
CASSQVTGNSPLHF | TRBJ1-6 | TRBV14
CAISESTQEQYF | TRBJ2-7 | TRBV10-3
CASMLRAFLAEGRNNEQFF | TRBJ2-1 | TRBV12-3/TRBV12-4
CASSQDVRGGAQRSNQPQHF | TRBJ1-5 | TRBV4-2
CASSAGGHSYEQYF | TRBJ2-7 | TRBV5-1
CASSARLSEKLFF | TRBJ1-4 | TRBV5-6
CASSLSFRDTQYF | TRBJ2-3 | TRBV27
CASSKTGIGMNTEAFF | TRBJ1-1 | TRBV6-2/TRBV6-3
CAWSSPRQGTNQPQHF | TRBJ1-5 | TRBV30
CATWRTGGTYEQYF | TRBJ2-7 | TRBV6-2/TRBV6-3
CASSEGGWAEAFF | TRBJ1-1 | TRBV7-3
CASSHNQGDEQFF | TRBJ2-1 | TRBV7-2
CASSLGTWDEKLFF | TRBJ1-4 | TRBV5-1
CASSQMTGGAGELFF | TRBJ2-2 | TRBV3-1
CASTTLAGGETQYF | NA | TRBV11-2
CASSQDNRAANYGYTF | TRBJ1-2 | TRBV14
CASSNPSGGQEIQYF | TRBJ2-5 | TRBV6-2/TRBV6-3
CASSESVGQGKSEQFF | TRBJ2-1 | TRBV6-1
CASSPLAGSSYNEQYF | NA | TRBV4-3
CASSYPGTGNMNTEAFF | TRBJ1-1 | TRBV6-6
CASSLDRREQYF | TRBJ2-7 | TRBV5-1
CASSSPGQGNTEAFF | TRBJ1-1 | TRBV27
CASSQRGKGDQETQYF | TRBJ2-5 | TRBV28